Detailed here is one T cell receptor (beta chain). Cohort allocation depended upon clinical history that participants reported. Before being deemed recovered, Cohort 3 donors had two negative PCRs, clearance, or symptom resolution. Original handling: Reference gene primer amplification in the assay estimated nucleated cell counts. Using immunoSEQ multiplex PCR, the repertoire was profiled, and TCRdb retains in-frame clones only, with some absent. V and J calls and clone size are those listed in that table; D and trimming were worked out from the DNA. The data hold about 140,000 clones, with about 80% observed a single time. In germline, CDR1 is LNHDA, CDR2 SQIVND (reference sequence). V was pared by 0 bases and J by 0 bases, with 7 bases between. The CDR3 has 15 amino acids. The data were obtained in a study of blood T cell repertoires in COVID-19.

The sequenced sample was PBMCs or T cells enriched from blood (not recorded which). This rearrangement joins TRBV19 to TRBJ2-3; possible D gene TRBD2, 6 bases. The sequence was collected from a woman aged 50 to 60 who had recovered from COVID-19. The CDR3 here is CASSIEGTSTDTQYF. DNA of the CDR3: TGTGCCAGTAGTATAGAAGGGACTAGCACAGATACGCAGTATTTT.